A single sample is the source of the 30 T cell receptor beta chains below, sequenced in a study of T cell responses to AZD1222 COVID-19 vaccine. Method: immunoSEQ multiplex PCR; TCRdb's copy keeps in-frame clones and lacks some. The top ten hold around 9.6% of the sample, which has 95,000 to 130,000 clones, 88% seen once. This specimen consisted of peripheral blood, obtained on day 0 of AZD1222 vaccination. The receptor set was obtained from an adult in good health.

The genes are TRBV5-1 and TRBJ2-7, with no clear D. The CDR3 is 16 amino acids. Trimming took 1 base from V and 2 from J, leaving 16 bases between them. Germline V gene data show CDR1 as SGHRS and CDR2 as YFSETQ. CDR3 in amino acids: CASSLSPVLGPYEQYF. CDR3 nucleotide sequence: TGCGCCAGCAGCTTGAGCCCAGTCTTAGGCCCCTACGAGCAGTACTTC.

The chain carries TRBV19 and TRBJ1-1, with 7 bases aligning to TRBD1. Germline CDR1 and CDR2: LNHDA and SQIVND (reference sequence). With 3 bases clipped from V and 7 bases from J, the junction kept 5 bases outside the gene matches. CDR3 length: 13 residues. This CDR3 is CASSMVGGGEAFF. The CDR3 DNA follows: TGTGCCAGTAGTATGGTAGGGGGCGGTGAAGCTTTCTTT.

This chain links TRBV7-2 with TRBJ2-3; 7 nucleotides line up with TRBD2. Germline V lookup: CDR1 SGHTA, CDR2 FQGNSA. J lost 0 bases, V lost 5 bases, and 8 bases had no gene match. The CDR3 has 16 residues. CDR3 amino acids: CASSPKGLISTDTQYF. CDR3 DNA: TGTGCCAGCAGCCCAAAGGGACTAATTAGCACAGATACGCAGTATTTT.

V usage is TRBV3-1 (or the pseudogene TRBV3-2) and J usage is TRBJ2-7; 10 nucleotides agree with TRBD2. CDR3 size: 14 residues. V lost 0 bases, J lost 13 bases, and 9 bases stayed unmatched. CDR1 LGHDT and CDR2 YNNKEL come from the germline V gene (reference sequence). As DNA, the CDR3 is TGTGCCAGCAGCCAAGATCTTAGCGGGAGGATTCACTACTTC. Residues: CASSQDLSGRIHYF.

The chain is built from TRBV7-8 and TRBJ2-2, with D unresolved. Germline V gene data show CDR1 as SGHVS and CDR2 as FQNEAQ. With 5 bases removed from V and 0 bases from J, the gap between germline ends came to 16 bases. The CDR3 loop spans 17 amino acids. The CDR3 spells CASSIRLRIANTGELFF. The CDR3 DNA reads TGTGCCAGCAGCATCCGCCTCCGGATAGCGAACACCGGGGAGCTGTTTTTT.

The chain couples TRBV6-2 or TRBV6-3 to TRBJ1-2; no clear D gene. V lost 6 bases to trimming and J lost 6 bases, with 14 bases between them. This CDR3 is built from 13 residues. Looked up from germline, CDR1 is MNHEY and CDR2 is SVGEGT. The DNA for the CDR3 is TGTGCCAGCAGCGGGCCATTGGGCCATGGCTACACCTTC. This gives the protein CASSGPLGHGYTF.

The V gene is TRBV9, the J gene TRBJ2-3, with TRBD2 as a possible D gene (5 bases). Trimming removed 4 bases at V and 1 base at J, with 16 bases between. CDR3 length equals 16 residues. Germline V gives CDR1 SGDLS, CDR2 YYNGEE. The CDR3 sequence is CASSPPGLAGTDTQYF. The CDR3 nucleotides are TGTGCCAGCAGCCCACCTGGTCTAGCTGGCACAGATACGCAGTATTTT.

V is TRBV2 and J is TRBJ1-4, with D tentatively TRBD1 (6 bases). Per germline, CDR1 SNHLY and CDR2 FYNNEI. The CDR3 has 15 residues. The germline V and J ends were trimmed by 5 bases and 8 bases, with 18 bases remaining between them. Written as DNA, the CDR3 is TGTGCCAGCAGTCGATCGGGGGGCGCGATGGAAAAACTGTTTTTT. Protein: CASSRSGGAMEKLFF.

This clone was counted a single time. The rearrangement links TRBV18 to TRBJ2-2, with D possibly called TRBD1 or TRBD2 (6 bases each). The length of the CDR3 is 14 residues. CDR1 and CDR2 (germline): KGHSH, LQKENI. V was cut by 6 bases and J by 4 bases, with 12 bases left in between. The CDR3 sequence: CASSGGGLTGELFF. DNA of the CDR3: TGTGCCAGCTCGGGGGGCGGACTCACCGGGGAGCTGTTTTTT.

The chain carries TRBV28 and TRBJ2-4, with 8 bases aligning to TRBD1. V trimming: 8 bases; J trimming: 2 bases; junction bases outside the gene matches: 20. This CDR3 spans 19 amino acids. Looked up from germline, CDR1 is MDHEN and CDR2 is SYDVKM. The CDR3: CASRPNPTGVRDTKNIQYF. The CDR3 region has the DNA TGTGCCAGCCGCCCAAACCCGACAGGGGTTAGGGATACCAAAAACATTCAGTACTTC.

The chain joins TRBV7-9 to TRBJ1-4; no clear D. This CDR3 spans 14 amino acids. In germline, CDR1 is SEHNR, CDR2 FQNEAQ (reference sequence). Trimming removed 8 bases from V and 6 bases from J, with 16 bases in between. DNA of the CDR3: TGTGCCAGCCAAGCAGGAAACGGGGATGAAAAACTGTTTTTT. Protein: CASQAGNGDEKLFF. Supplemented by reference TRBV7-9 and TRBJ1-4, the full variable domain reads DTGVSQNPRHKITKRGQNVTFRCDPISEHNRLYWYRQTLGQGPEFLTYFQNEAQLEKSRLLSDRFSAERPKGSFSTLEIQRTEQGDSAMYLCASQAGNGDEKLFFGSGTQLSVL.

The V gene is TRBV14, the J gene TRBJ2-1; D unresolved. Germline loops: CDR1 SGHDN, CDR2 FVKESK. Trimming shortened V by 2 bases and J by 3 bases, and 11 bases separated the two germline ends. The CDR3 consists of 15 residues. CDR3 sequence reads: CASSQLLPNYNEQFF. In DNA, the CDR3 is TGTGCCAGCAGCCAACTACTCCCGAACTACAATGAGCAGTTCTTC.

This chain joins TRBV7-8 and TRBJ1-1, with D unclear. This CDR3 is built from 12 residues. Germline V lookup: CDR1 SGHVS, CDR2 FQNEAQ. The V gene lost 5 bases and the J gene lost 3 bases, with 7 bases spanning the gap. The CDR3 coding sequence is TGTGCCAGCAGCCGGGCTTACACTGAAGCTTTCTTT. Protein product: CASSRAYTEAFF.

V usage is TRBV5-4 and J usage is TRBJ2-5; the D gene is possibly TRBD1 (6 bases). The ends were cut back, 3 bases at V and 3 bases at J, with 12 bases in the middle. The CDR3 covers 14 residues. CDR1 is SGHNT and CDR2 is YYREEE in the germline V gene (reference sequence). Written as DNA, the CDR3 is TGTGCCAGCAGCTCAGGGGCCGTCAAAGAGACCCAGTACTTC. It codes for CASSSGAVKETQYF.

The rearrangement links TRBV29-1 to TRBJ2-6; D might be TRBD1 or TRBD2, each matching 6 bases. The CDR3 sequence is 16 residues long. V shed 1 base and J shed 0 bases, with 10 bases lying between them. Germline V gene data show CDR1 as SQVTM and CDR2 as ANQGSEA. The CDR3 loop is CSVEVGGSSGANVLTF. CDR3 coding DNA: TGCAGCGTTGAAGTAGGGGGGTCCTCTGGGGCCAACGTCCTGACTTTC.

The chain joins TRBV24-1 to TRBJ2-3; D remains unclear. The germline V gene encodes CDR1 KGHDR and CDR2 SFDVKD. The CDR3 is made up of 14 amino acids. Trimming took 0 bases from V and 4 from J, leaving 7 bases between them. The CDR3: CATSDLEFADTQYF. CDR3 in DNA: TGTGCCACCAGTGATTTGGAGTTTGCAGATACGCAGTATTTT.

The genes are TRBV6-1 and TRBJ2-7, with D possibly TRBD1 on 5 matching bases. With 1 base removed from V and 3 bases from J, the gap between germline ends came to 10 bases. The CDR3 runs to 14 residues. Germline CDR1 and CDR2: MNHNS and SASEGT. CDR3 sequence reads: CASSEGQGSYEQYF. Written as DNA, the CDR3 is TGTGCCAGCAGTGAAGGCCAGGGAAGCTACGAGCAGTACTTC.

The table lists this clone with a count of one. V and J are TRBV7-8 and TRBJ2-7; no clear D gene. Germline V gene sequence: CDR1 SGHVS, CDR2 FQNEAQ. V was clipped by 5 bases and J by 4 bases, with 6 bases between them. The CDR3 loop spans 11 amino acids. CDR3 in amino acids: CASSHGYEQYF. The CDR3 bases are TGTGCCAGCAGCCACGGTTACGAGCAGTACTTC.

Turning to this clone: Additional DNA sequences in this sample encode the identical CDR3. The chain carries TRBV5-1 and TRBJ2-7; no definite D call. The germline V and J ends were trimmed by 0 bases and 5 bases, with 12 bases remaining between them. Germline loops: CDR1 SGHRS, CDR2 YFSETQ. The CDR3 extends over 14 amino acids. Here the CDR3 DNA reads TGCGCCAGCAGCTTGGCAAGGGTTTTGGACGAGCAGTACTTC. Translated, it gives CASSLARVLDEQYF. The full variable domain, its missing parts supplied by reference TRBV5-1 and TRBJ2-7, is KAGVTQTPRYLIKTRGQQVTLSCSPISGHRSVSWYQQTPGQGLQFLFEYFSETQRNKGNFPGRFSGRQFSNSRSEMNVSTLELGDSALYLCASSLARVLDEQYFGPGTRLTVT.

J is TRBJ1-1 and V is TRBV12-3 or TRBV12-4, with TRBD1 identical over 8 bases. V shed 7 bases and J 5 bases; nucleotides not matched to a gene: 6. This CDR3 spans 13 amino acids. The CDR3 DNA reads as TGTGCCAGCACCACAGGGGGTTGGACTGAAGCTTTCTTT. Its translation: CASTTGGWTEAFF.

The chain recombines TRBV7-6 with TRBJ2-5; 7 bases align to TRBD2. The CDR3 contains 11 residues. Per the germline V gene, CDR1 is SGHVS and CDR2 is FNYEAQ. V trimming: 5 bases; J trimming: 14 bases; junction bases outside the gene matches: 8. The CDR3 DNA is TGTGCCAGCAGCCACGGACTAGTGCCCTACTTC. Amino acid sequence: CASSHGLVPYF. Full variable domain (missing parts from reference TRBV7-6 and TRBJ2-5): GAGVSQSPRYKVTKRGQDVALRCDPISGHVSLYWYRQALGQGPEFLTYFNYEAQQDKSGLPNDRFSAERPEGSISTLTIQRTEQRDSAMYRCASSHGLVPYFGPGTRLLVL.

This chain joins TRBV24-1 and TRBJ1-4, with unresolved D. This CDR3 has 15 residues. With 3 bases removed from V and 0 bases from J, the gap between germline ends came to 7 bases. Germline V lookup: CDR1 KGHDR, CDR2 SFDVKD. The DNA of the CDR3 is TGTGCCACCAGTGATGGAGCTGCAACTAATGAAAAACTGTTTTTT. Protein sequence: CATSDGAATNEKLFF.

This clone was counted between two and nine times. The sample contains more than one DNA sequence encoding this CDR3. V gene TRBV12-3 or TRBV12-4 combines with J gene TRBJ2-7; TRBD1 matches at 9 bases. The length of the CDR3 is 13 residues. With 6 bases clipped from V and 2 bases from J, the junction kept 2 bases outside the gene matches. The CDR3 DNA is TGTGCCAGCAGCCGGGACAGGGCCTACGAGCAGTACTTC. This sequence encodes CASSRDRAYEQYF.

The chain is built from TRBV21-1 and TRBJ1-5; the D call TRBD1 from the table was never checked on the DNA. TRBV21-1 constitutes a pseudogene. This CDR3 has 15 amino acids. CDR3: CASSNAGQGNQPQHF. The CDR3 DNA is TGTGCCAGCAGCAATGCTGGACAGGGGAATCAGCCCCAGCATTTT.

This chain joins TRBV7-8 and TRBJ2-1, with 10 bases aligning to TRBD1. V shed 1 base and J 5 bases; nucleotides not matched to a gene: 8. CDR1 and CDR2 (germline): SGHVS, FQNEAQ. This CDR3 is 17 amino acids long. The CDR3 is CASSLGGRGTGDNEQFF. In DNA form, the CDR3 reads TGTGCCAGCAGCTTAGGGGGTCGGGGGACAGGGGACAATGAGCAGTTCTTC. Combining the CDR3 with reference TRBV7-8 and TRBJ2-1 gives the whole variable domain GAGVSQSPRYKVAKRGQDVALRCDPISGHVSLFWYQQALGQGPEFLTYFQNEAQLDKSGLPSDRFFAERPEGSVSTLKIQRTQQEDSAVYLCASSLGGRGTGDNEQFFGPGTRLTVL.

J is TRBJ1-6 and V is TRBV19, with D unclear. V dropped 2 bases and J dropped 0 bases, with 8 bases sitting between them. The germline V gene encodes CDR1 LNHDA and CDR2 SQIVND (reference sequence). CDR3 length equals 16 residues. CDR3 loop: CASSILASSYNSPLHF. The CDR3 DNA sequence: TGTGCCAGTAGTATATTGGCGAGCTCCTATAATTCACCCCTCCACTTT.

The chain joins TRBV7-2 to TRBJ2-7, with 10 bases lining up with TRBD2. The CDR3 length is 17 residues. Germline V gene sequence: CDR1 SGHTA, CDR2 FQGNSA. After removal of 4 bases from V and 2 bases from J, the junction contained 11 bases not matched to a gene. The CDR3 DNA reads TGTGCCAGCAGCTCGATCCTCGGACTAGCGGTTACCTACGAGCAGTACTTC. This codes for CASSSILGLAVTYEQYF. Full variable domain (outside the CDR3, taken from reference TRBV7-2 and TRBJ2-7): GAGVSQSPSNKVTEKGKDVELRCDPISGHTALYWYRQSLGQGLEFLIYFQGNSAPDKSGLPSDRFSAERTGGSVSTLTIQRTQQEDSAVYLCASSSILGLAVTYEQYFGPGTRLTVT.

The rearrangement joins TRBV15 to TRBJ1-1; D is uncertain. The length of the CDR3 is 13 residues. Germline-derived CDR1 and CDR2 are LNHNV and YYDKDF (reference sequence). Trimming shortened V by 6 bases and J by 1 base, and 9 bases separated the two germline ends. This CDR3 is CATSRRGNTEAFF. The DNA of the CDR3 is TGTGCCACCAGTCGGCGGGGGAACACTGAAGCTTTCTTT.

The V call is TRBV7-9, the J call TRBJ1-2, with a weak D call TRBD1 (5 bases). The CDR3 covers 15 residues. In germline, CDR1 is SEHNR, CDR2 FQNEAQ (reference sequence). Trimming took 2 bases from V and 4 from J, leaving 14 bases between them. CDR3 nucleotides: TGTGCCAGCAGCTTAAATACAGGCACGGTCTATGGCTACACCTTC. Its translation is CASSLNTGTVYGYTF.

The gene calls are TRBV29-1 and TRBJ2-7; D perhaps matches TRBD2 (5 bases). V gave up 3 bases and J gave up 0 bases, with 15 bases separating them. CDR3 length equals 15 residues. Germline V CDR1 and CDR2: SQVTM, ANQGSEA. The CDR3 DNA follows: TGCAGCGTTGAGTGGCTAGCTGGTTTCTCCTACGAGCAGTACTTC. It codes for CSVEWLAGFSYEQYF.